Listed below are T cell receptor beta chains from one sample, sequenced in a study of technical replicates of blood from several donors. Libraries were prepared by immunoSEQ multiplex PCR; TCRdb keeps only in-frame clonotypes and omits some of them. Of under 80,000 clones listed, 95% to 97% are singletons. The sequenced material came from T cells isolated from PBMCs. Receptors originate from a human donor in good health. The CDR3 runs from the conserved cysteine through the conserved F or W. The D gene is left open where the match is weak. Where a row states a size, it is once, few, many or the class of an expanded clone; other rows omit it.

d_gene,j_gene,v_gene,abundance,CDR3nt,CDR3aa
.,TRBJ1-2,TRBV19,.,TGTGCCAGTAGTATAGATTCCTATACCAACTATGGCTACACCTTC,CASSIDSYTNYGYTF
.,TRBJ1-2,TRBV7-9,.,TGTGCCAGCAGCTTAGCAGATCGGTCCGGTGGCTACACCTTC,CASSLADRSGGYTF
.,TRBJ1-1,TRBV7-9,.,TGTGCCAGCAGCTTAACCGACAGACGTGAAGCTTTCTTT,CASSLTDRREAFF
.,TRBJ1-5,TRBV28,.,TGTGCCAGCAGTTTTTGGTCGCAGTATAGCAATCAGCCCCAGCATTTT,CASSFWSQYSNQPQHF
.,TRBJ1-2,TRBV19,.,TGTGCCAGTAGTCCCAGGTCGACGGATGGCTACACCTTC,CASSPRSTDGYTF
.,TRBJ2-5,TRBV14,once,TGTGCCAGCAGCCAATGGATACACAGCATCTGGGAGACCCAGTACTTC,CASSQWIHSIWETQYF
.,TRBJ2-7,TRBV10-1,.,TGCGCCAGCAGTGAGAGGGGCAGGGGGGAGGTCTACGAGCAGTACTTC,CASSERGRGEVYEQYF
.,TRBJ1-1,TRBV29-1,once,TGCAGCGTACAGGGCGGGGGTGGGACAATGAACACTGAAGCTTTCTTT,CSVQGGGGTMNTEAFF
TRBD2,TRBJ2-3,TRBV20-1,.,TGCAGTGCTCCGGGGGGAGATACGCAGTATTTT,CSAPGGDTQYF
.,TRBJ1-2,TRBV5-6,.,TGTGCCAGCAGCTTAAGGGGCTATGGCTACACCTTC,CASSLRGYGYTF
.,TRBJ1-5,TRBV6-1,.,TGTGCCAGCAGCGTGAATCAGCCCCAGCATTTT,CASSVNQPQHF
TRBD1,TRBJ2-1,TRBV19,.,TGTGCCAGTAGTATAGGCCGGGACAGGGGATACAATGAGCAGTTCTTC,CASSIGRDRGYNEQFF